This section outlines one T cell receptor (beta chain) sequence together with its context. The specificity of this receptor is unknown. One base away there is no much larger clone; base qualities are not given. This specimen belongs to a study of OX40 agonist ivuxolimab in advanced cancers. About the study as a whole: Ivuxolimab was a fully human IgG2 agonistic monoclonal antibody targeting the costimulatory receptor OX40 (CD134). Of the approximately 50 dose-escalation patients, hepatocellular carcinoma was present in about 20, melanoma in around 15, renal cell carcinoma in 9 and head and neck cancer in 9. The purpose of peripheral TCRbeta sequencing was to test whether ivuxolimab changed TCR sequence diversity and led to clonal T-cell expansion. Patients were allowed to have had prior anti-PD-1, anti-PD-L1 or anti-CTLA-4 therapy, and 30% to 40% of the dose-escalation patients had been treated with checkpoint inhibitors. The paper reports the monotherapy dose-escalation portion (N = 52 patients) of the phase I ivuxolimab trial. Intravenous ivuxolimab was administered to patients every 2 weeks at six dose levels: 0.01, 0.1, 0.3, 1.5, 3 and 10 mg/kg. A male proportion of 82.7% and a mean age of 60 years, ranging from roughly 23 to 79, were recorded for the dose-escalation cohort. Partial responses were achieved by three dose-escalation patients, of whom one had hepatocellular carcinoma and two had cutaneous melanoma.

Here is what the overall study found, with its caveats: At doses from 0.1 to 3.0 mg/kg, clonal expansion was seen in both CD4+ and CD8+ blood T cells between baseline and week 6. In the 0.1-3.0 mg/kg groups, partial responders were among the patients with the lowest normalized peripheral clonal expansion, particularly in CD8+ T cells. Low levels of normalized T-cell clonal expansion were also shown by some nonresponding patients. The antigen specificity of the clonally expanded peripheral T cells was not determined. On average, CD8+ T cells showed more expanded clones than CD4+ T cells after ivuxolimab.

Patients with autoimmune disease history or receiving systemic immunosuppression were excluded from the trial. In every dose cohort, peripheral blood was drawn for TCR sequencing at baseline, cycle 4 day 1, and cycle 7 day 1. The samples were taken from a phase I, first-in-human, multicenter, open-label dose-escalation trial of ivuxolimab. The trial enrolled adults with locally advanced or metastatic head and neck squamous cell, hepatocellular, melanoma or renal cell carcinoma. Before TCR sequencing, CD4+ T cells and CD8+ T cells were sorted from peripheral blood as separate populations. To sequence the TCRbeta CDR3 region, genomic DNA was isolated from the sorted cells. The immunoSEQ Assay was used to sequence the TCRbeta CDR3 regions. TCRdb carries this immuneACCESS record with in-frame sequences only. Its versions omit some clonotypes, under half of them owing to an unresolved V gene in the studies checked, with the rest unexplained. The sample table lists under 25,000 clones, approximately 83% of them with a count of one. Around 21% of the sample lies in the top ten.

Trimming costs V 1 base and J 1 base, and their ends lie 14 bases apart. The CDR3 goes from the cysteine to the phenylalanine over 18 residues. The retained sequence is limited to the CDR3, 54 bases, with the frame set at the first base. Based on the germline V gene (reference sequence), the CDR1 and CDR2 sequences are LNHDA and SQIVND. The source of this sequence is an adult with an advanced solid tumor such as melanoma, head and neck, liver or kidney cancer. The chain couples TRBV19 to TRBJ1-6, with no confidently assigned D gene. The sample here was CD4+ or CD8+ T cells sorted from blood, taken in a trial of the OX40 agonist ivuxolimab. The DNA reads as follows: TGTGCCAGTAGTATAGTGGGCCTCGAGGAATCCTATAATTCACCCCTCCACTTT. This codes for CASSIVGLEESYNSPLHF.